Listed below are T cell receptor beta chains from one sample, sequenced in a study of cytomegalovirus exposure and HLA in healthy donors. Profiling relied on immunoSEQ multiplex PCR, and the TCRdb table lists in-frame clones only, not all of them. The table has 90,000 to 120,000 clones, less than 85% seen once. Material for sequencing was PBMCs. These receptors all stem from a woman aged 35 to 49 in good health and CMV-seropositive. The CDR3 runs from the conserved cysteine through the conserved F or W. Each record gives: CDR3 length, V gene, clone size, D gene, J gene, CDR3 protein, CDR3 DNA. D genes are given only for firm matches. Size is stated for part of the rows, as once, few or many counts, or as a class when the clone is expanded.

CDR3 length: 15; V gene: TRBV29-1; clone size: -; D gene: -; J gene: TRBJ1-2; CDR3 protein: CSVQGGSGSDYGYTF; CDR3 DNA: TGCAGCGTTCAAGGGGGTTCCGGGAGCGACTATGGCTACACCTTC
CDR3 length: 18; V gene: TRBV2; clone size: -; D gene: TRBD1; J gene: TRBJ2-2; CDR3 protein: CASREPGATGGLTGELFF; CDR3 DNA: TGTGCCAGCAGGGAACCCGGTGCGACAGGGGGCTTGACCGGGGAGCTGTTTTTT
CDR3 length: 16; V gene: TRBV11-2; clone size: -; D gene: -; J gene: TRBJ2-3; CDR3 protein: CASSQGPHGQTDTQYF; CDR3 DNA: TGTGCCAGCAGTCAAGGCCCCCATGGACAGACAGATACGCAGTATTTT
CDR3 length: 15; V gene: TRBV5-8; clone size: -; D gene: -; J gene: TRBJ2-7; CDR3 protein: CASSLSTGPTYEQYF; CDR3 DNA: TGTGCCAGCAGCTTATCAACAGGTCCTACCTACGAGCAGTACTTC
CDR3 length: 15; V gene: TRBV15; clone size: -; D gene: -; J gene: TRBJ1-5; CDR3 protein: CATSRDGGLAQPQHF; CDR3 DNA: TGTGCCACCAGCAGAGATGGAGGGCTTGCTCAGCCCCAGCATTTT
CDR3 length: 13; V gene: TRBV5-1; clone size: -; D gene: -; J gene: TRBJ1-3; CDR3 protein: CASSSTLGNTIYF; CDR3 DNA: TGCGCCAGCAGCTCTACGCTGGGAAACACCATATATTTT
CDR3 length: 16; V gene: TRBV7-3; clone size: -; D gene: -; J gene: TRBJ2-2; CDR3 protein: CASSPEGGLRTGELFF; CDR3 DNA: TGTGCCAGCAGCCCGGAGGGGGGGCTCCGTACCGGGGAGCTGTTTTTT
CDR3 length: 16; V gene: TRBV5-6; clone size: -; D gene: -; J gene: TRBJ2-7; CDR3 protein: CASSLESGVIPYEQYF; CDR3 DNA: TGTGCCAGCAGCTTGGAGTCAGGGGTCATCCCCTACGAGCAGTACTTC
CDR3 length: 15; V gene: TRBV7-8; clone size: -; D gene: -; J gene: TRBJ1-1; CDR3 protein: CASSRNTKGGAEAFF; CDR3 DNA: TGTGCCAGCAGCCGAAACACTAAAGGAGGCGCTGAAGCTTTCTTT
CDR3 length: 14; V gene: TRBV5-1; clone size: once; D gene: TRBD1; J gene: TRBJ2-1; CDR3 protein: CASSPGQSHNEQFF; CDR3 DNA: TGCGCCAGCAGTCCGGGACAGTCACACAATGAGCAGTTCTTC
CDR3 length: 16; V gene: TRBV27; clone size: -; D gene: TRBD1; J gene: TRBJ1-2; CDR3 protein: CASSLSFRDRDYGYTF; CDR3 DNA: TGTGCCAGCAGTTTATCATTCCGGGACAGGGACTATGGCTACACCTTC
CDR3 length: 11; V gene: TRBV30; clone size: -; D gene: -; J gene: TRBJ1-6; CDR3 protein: CAWAENSPLHF; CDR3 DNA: TGTGCCTGGGCGGAGAATTCACCCCTCCACTTT
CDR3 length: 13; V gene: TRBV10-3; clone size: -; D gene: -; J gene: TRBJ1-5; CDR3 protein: CAIRGTFSEPQHF; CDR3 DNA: TGTGCCATCAGGGGGACATTTTCAGAGCCCCAGCATTTT
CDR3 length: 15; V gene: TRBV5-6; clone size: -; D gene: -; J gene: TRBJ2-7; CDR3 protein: CASSFTGQSSYEQYF; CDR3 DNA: TGTGCCAGCAGCTTTACCGGACAGAGCTCCTACGAGCAGTACTTC
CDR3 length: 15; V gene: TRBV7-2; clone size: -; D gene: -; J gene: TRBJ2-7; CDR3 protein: CASSPNLGGSYEQYF; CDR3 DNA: TGTGCCAGCAGCCCCAACTTAGGGGGCTCCTACGAGCAGTACTTC
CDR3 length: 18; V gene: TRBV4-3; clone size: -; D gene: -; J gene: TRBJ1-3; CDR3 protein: CASSQDLQHGAGGNTIYF; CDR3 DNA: TGCGCCAGCAGCCAAGACCTCCAACATGGAGCTGGTGGAAACACCATATATTTT
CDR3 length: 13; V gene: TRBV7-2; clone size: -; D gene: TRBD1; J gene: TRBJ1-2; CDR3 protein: CASSLALGGAPLF; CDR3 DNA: TGTGCCAGCAGCTTAGCGTTAGGGGGCGCGCCCCTCTTC
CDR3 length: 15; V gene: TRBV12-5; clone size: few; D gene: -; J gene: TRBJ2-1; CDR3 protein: CASGFMTGGHNEQFF; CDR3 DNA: TGTGCTAGTGGTTTTATGACAGGTGGGCACAATGAGCAGTTCTTC
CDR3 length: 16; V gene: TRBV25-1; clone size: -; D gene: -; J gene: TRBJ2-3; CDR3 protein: CASSGLGAERSDTQYF; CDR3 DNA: TGTGCCAGCAGTGGTTTGGGGGCCGAACGTTCAGATACGCAGTATTTT
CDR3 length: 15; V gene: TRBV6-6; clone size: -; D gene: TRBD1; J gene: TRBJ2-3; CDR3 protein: CASSDPKTGADTQYF; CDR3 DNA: TGTGCCAGCAGTGACCCCAAAACAGGGGCAGATACGCAGTATTTT
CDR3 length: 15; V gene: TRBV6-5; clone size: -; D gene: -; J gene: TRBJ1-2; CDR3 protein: CATTFTGYRNYGYTF; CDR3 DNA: TGTGCCACCACCTTCACAGGGTACCGGAACTATGGCTACACCTTC
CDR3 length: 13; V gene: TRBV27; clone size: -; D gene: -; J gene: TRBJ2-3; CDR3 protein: CASRPTSTDTQYF; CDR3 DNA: TGTGCCAGCAGACCTACTAGCACAGATACGCAGTATTTT
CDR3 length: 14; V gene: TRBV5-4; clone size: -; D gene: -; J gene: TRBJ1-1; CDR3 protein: CANSRGGGNTEAFF; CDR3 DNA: TGTGCCAATAGTAGGGGAGGCGGAAACACTGAAGCTTTCTTT
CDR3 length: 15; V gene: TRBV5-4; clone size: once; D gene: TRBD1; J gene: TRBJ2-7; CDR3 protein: CASSEGQGEGYEQYF; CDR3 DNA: TGTGCCAGCAGCGAGGGACAGGGAGAAGGCTACGAGCAGTACTTC
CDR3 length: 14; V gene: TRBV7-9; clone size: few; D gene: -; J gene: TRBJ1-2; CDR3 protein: CASSPPGIVYGYTF; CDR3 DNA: TGTGCCAGCAGCCCCCCCGGGATCGTCTATGGCTACACCTTC
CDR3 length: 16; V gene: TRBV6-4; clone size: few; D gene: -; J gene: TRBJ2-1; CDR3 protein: CASSDGEAGSYNEQFF; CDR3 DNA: TGTGCCAGCAGTGACGGGGAGGCCGGGTCCTACAATGAGCAGTTCTTC
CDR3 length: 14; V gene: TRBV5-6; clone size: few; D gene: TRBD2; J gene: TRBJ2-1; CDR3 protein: CASSLGGGSNEQFF; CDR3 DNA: TGTGCCAGCAGCCTGGGGGGGGGATCGAATGAGCAGTTCTTC
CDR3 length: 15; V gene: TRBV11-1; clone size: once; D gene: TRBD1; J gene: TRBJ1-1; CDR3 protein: CASSLPRDRATEAFF; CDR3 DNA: TGTGCCAGCAGCTTACCCCGGGACAGAGCCACTGAAGCTTTCTTT
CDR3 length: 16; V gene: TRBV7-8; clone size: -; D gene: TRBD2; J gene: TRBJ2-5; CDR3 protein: CASSLGAGGTQETQYF; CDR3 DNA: TGTGCCAGCAGCTTAGGAGCGGGGGGCACCCAAGAGACCCAGTACTTC
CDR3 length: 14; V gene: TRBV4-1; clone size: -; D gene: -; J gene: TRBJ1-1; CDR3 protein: CASVSLDGPGGAFF; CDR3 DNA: TGCGCCAGCGTATCCTTGGACGGGCCGGGGGGAGCTTTCTTT
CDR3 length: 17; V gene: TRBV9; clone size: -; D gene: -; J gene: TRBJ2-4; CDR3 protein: CASSVDALGGAKNIQYF; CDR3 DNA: TGTGCCAGCAGCGTAGACGCGCTGGGAGGTGCCAAAAACATTCAGTACTTC
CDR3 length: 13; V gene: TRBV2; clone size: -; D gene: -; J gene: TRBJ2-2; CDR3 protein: CASSVGGAGELFF; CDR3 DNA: TGTGCCAGCAGTGTTGGAGGCGCGGGGGAGCTGTTTTTT
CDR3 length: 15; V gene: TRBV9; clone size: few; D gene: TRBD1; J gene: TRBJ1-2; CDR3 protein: CASSVLGQGNYGYTF; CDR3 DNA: TGTGCCAGCAGCGTCCTGGGACAGGGTAACTATGGCTACACCTTC
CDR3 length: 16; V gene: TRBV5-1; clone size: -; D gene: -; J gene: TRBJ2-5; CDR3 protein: CASSTYGGGGSETQYF; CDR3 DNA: TGCGCCAGCAGCACATATGGCGGTGGGGGCAGTGAGACCCAGTACTTC
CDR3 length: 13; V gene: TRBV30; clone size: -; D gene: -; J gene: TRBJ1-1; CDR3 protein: CAWSTGPNTEAFF; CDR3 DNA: TGTGCCTGGAGTACAGGGCCCAACACTGAAGCTTTCTTT
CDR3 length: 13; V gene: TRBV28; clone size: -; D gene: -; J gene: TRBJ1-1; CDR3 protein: CASHVSLNTEAFF; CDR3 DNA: TGTGCCAGCCACGTTAGTCTGAACACTGAAGCTTTCTTT
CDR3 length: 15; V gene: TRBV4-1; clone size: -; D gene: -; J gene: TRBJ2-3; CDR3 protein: CASSPGRTSTDTQYF; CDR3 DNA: TGCGCCAGCAGCCCAGGGAGGACTAGCACAGATACGCAGTATTTT
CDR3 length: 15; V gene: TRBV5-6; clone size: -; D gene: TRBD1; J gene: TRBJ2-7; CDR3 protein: CASSYGTEEVYEQYF; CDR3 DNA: TGTGCCAGCAGCTACGGGACAGAGGAGGTGTACGAGCAGTACTTC
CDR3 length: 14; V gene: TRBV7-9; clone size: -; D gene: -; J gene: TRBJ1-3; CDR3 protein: CALEVREAGNTIYF; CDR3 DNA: TGTGCCCTCGAGGTACGGGAAGCTGGAAACACCATATATTTT
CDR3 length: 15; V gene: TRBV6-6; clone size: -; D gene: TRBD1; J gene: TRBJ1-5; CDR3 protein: CASTPGQGMNQPQHF; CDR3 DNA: TGTGCCAGCACACCGGGACAGGGGATGAATCAGCCCCAGCATTTT
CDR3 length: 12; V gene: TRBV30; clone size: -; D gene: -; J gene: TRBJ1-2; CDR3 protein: CAWSVTQYGYTF; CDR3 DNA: TGTGCCTGGAGTGTAACCCAGTATGGCTACACCTTC
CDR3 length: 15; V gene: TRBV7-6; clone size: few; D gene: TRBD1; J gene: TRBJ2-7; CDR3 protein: CASSRTPQGALEQYF; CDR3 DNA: TGTGCCAGCAGCCGTACGCCTCAGGGGGCCCTCGAGCAGTACTTC
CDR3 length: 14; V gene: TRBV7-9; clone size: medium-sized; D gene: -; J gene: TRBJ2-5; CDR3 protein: CASSETGAGETQYF; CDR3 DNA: TGTGCCAGCAGCGAGACCGGGGCGGGGGAGACCCAGTACTTC
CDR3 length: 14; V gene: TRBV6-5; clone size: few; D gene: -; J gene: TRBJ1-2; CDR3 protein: CASSYGGTLYGYTF; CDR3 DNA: TGTGCCAGCAGTTACGGGGGGACGCTATATGGCTACACCTTC
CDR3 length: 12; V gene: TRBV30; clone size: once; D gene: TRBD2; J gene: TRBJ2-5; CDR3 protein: CAWSVAGGTQYF; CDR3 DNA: TGTGCCTGGAGTGTAGCGGGGGGGACCCAGTACTTC
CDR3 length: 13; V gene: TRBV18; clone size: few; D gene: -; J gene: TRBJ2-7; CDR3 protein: CASSLTGLGEQYF; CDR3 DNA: TGTGCCAGCTCCCTGACAGGTTTGGGCGAGCAGTACTTC
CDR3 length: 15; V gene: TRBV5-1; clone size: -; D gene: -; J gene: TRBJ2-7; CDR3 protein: CASSPSGGSSYEQYF; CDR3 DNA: TGCGCCAGCAGCCCCTCAGGAGGGAGCTCCTACGAGCAGTACTTC
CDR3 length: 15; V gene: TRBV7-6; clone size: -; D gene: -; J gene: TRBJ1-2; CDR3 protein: CASSLRPGDEHGYTF; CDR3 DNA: TGTGCCAGCAGCTTAAGGCCAGGGGATGAGCATGGCTACACCTTC
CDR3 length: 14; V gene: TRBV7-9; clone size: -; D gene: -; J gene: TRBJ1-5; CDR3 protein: CASTLGGARQPQHF; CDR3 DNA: TGTGCCAGCACCCTAGGGGGGGCTCGTCAGCCCCAGCATTTT
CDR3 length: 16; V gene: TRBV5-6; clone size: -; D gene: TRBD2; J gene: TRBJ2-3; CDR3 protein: CASSLGLADSTDTQYF; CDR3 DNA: TGTGCCAGCAGCTTGGGACTAGCCGATAGCACAGATACGCAGTATTTT
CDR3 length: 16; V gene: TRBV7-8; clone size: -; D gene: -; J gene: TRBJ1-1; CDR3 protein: CASSPRGYRAATEAFF; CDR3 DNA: TGTGCCAGCAGCCCCAGAGGGTACAGGGCGGCCACTGAAGCTTTCTTT
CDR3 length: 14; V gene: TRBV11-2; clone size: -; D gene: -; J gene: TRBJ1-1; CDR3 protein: CASSSSTGVAEAFF; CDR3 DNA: TGTGCCAGCAGCTCATCGACAGGTGTGGCTGAAGCTTTCTTT
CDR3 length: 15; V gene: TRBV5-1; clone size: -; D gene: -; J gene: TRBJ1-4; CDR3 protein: CASSLGSGLGEKLFF; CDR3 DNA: TGCGCCAGCAGCTTGGGGTCCGGGTTAGGAGAAAAACTGTTTTTT
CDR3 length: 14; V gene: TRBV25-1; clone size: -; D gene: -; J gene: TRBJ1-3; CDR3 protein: CASSDWATGNTIYF; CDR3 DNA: TGTGCCAGCAGTGACTGGGCAACTGGAAACACCATATATTTT